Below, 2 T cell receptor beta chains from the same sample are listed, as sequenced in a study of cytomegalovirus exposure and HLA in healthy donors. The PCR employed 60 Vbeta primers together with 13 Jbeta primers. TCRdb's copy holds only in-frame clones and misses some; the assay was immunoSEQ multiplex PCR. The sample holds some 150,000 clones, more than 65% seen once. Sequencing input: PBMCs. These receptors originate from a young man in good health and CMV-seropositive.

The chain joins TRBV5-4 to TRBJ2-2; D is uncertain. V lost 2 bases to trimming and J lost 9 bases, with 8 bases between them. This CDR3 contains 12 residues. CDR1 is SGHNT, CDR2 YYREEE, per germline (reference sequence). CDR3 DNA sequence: TGTGCCAGCAGCTTAGAGAAGCGGGAGCTGTTTTTT. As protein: CASSLEKRELFF.

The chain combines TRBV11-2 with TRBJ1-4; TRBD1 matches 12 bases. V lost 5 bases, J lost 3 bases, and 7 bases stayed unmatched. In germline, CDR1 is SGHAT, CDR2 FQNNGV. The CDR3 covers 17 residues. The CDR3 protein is CASSARDRGLSNEKLFF. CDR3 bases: TGTGCCAGCAGCGCCCGGGACAGGGGGCTATCTAATGAAAAACTGTTTTTT.